What follows is one T cell receptor (beta chain) and its context. Its antigen is unidentified. The data belong to a study of T cell responses to AZD1222 COVID-19 vaccine. Across the study: Second-dose intervals of approximately 4 or approximately 12 weeks were pooled.

V was clipped by 5 bases and J by 5 bases; unmatched bases: 9. Germline V gives CDR1 SGHNT, CDR2 YENEEA. The CDR3 is made up of 15 amino acids. TCRdb's copy holds only in-frame clones and misses some; the assay was immunoSEQ multiplex PCR. The data contain around 110,000 clones, around 94% of them singletons. General study findings and limits: Clonal diversity may have been underestimated in mostly white British donors. Repertoire sampling happened only post peak T cell response. Spike-wide vaccine-associated CD4 TCRs dominated at 160-218 and 743-854.

This receptor was taken from an adult in good health. Sequencing was performed on peripheral blood, taken on day 0 of AZD1222 vaccination. The rearrangement uses TRBV11-3 and TRBJ2-3; 8 positions agree with TRBD2. CDR3 residues: CASSPGGAGGDTQYF. In DNA form, the CDR3 reads TGTGCCAGCAGCCCCGGGGGGGCGGGAGGAGATACGCAGTATTTT.